Listed below are T cell receptor beta chains from one sample, sequenced in a study of blood T cell repertoires in COVID-19. Clones were read by immunoSEQ multiplex PCR, and TCRdb kept only the in-frame ones, dropping some. The table lists roughly 140,000 clones, around four fifths of them singletons, with under 3% in the top ten. Sequenced: peripheral blood. The source of these receptors is a woman between 40 and 50 years old with active or convalescent COVID-19. Each CDR3 is given with its conserved first and last residue. The D gene is left open where the match is weak. Clone size is not always given. Where it is, it says once, few, many or a class for expanded clones.

D,size,V,J,DNA,CDR3
TRBD1,NA,TRBV28,TRBJ1-3,TGTGCCAGCAGAAACAGGGGGCCTGGAAACACCATATATTTT,CASRNRGPGNTIYF
TRBD2,NA,TRBV11-2,TRBJ2-1,TGTGCCAGCAGCTTTCGAGCGGGGGGCAACAATGAGCAGTTCTTC,CASSFRAGGNNEQFF
TRBD2,NA,TRBV28,TRBJ2-5,TGTGCCAGCAGTCCGGGACTAGCGGGAGGGTACCAAGAGACCCAGTACTTC,CASSPGLAGGYQETQYF
NA,NA,TRBV28,TRBJ1-5,TGTGCCAGCAGTCCGACAGGATTTCGATATAGCAATCAGCCCCAGCATTTT,CASSPTGFRYSNQPQHF
NA,NA,TRBV5-1,TRBJ2-2,TGCGCCAGCAGCTTGGTCGAGGGGGAGCTGTTTTTT,CASSLVEGELFF
TRBD1,once,TRBV6-5,TRBJ1-1,TGTGCCAGCAGTTACTACAGGGGGGGTAACACTGAAGCTTTCTTT,CASSYYRGGNTEAFF
NA,NA,TRBV6-1,TRBJ1-5,TGTGCCAGCAGTGAATCCAACAGGGTCTGGGGGACGAATCAGCCCCAGCATTTT,CASSESNRVWGTNQPQHF
TRBD1,NA,TRBV19,TRBJ1-2,TGTGCCAGTACCCCTCCTGGGACAGACTCGAGCTACGATGGCTACACCTTC,CASTPPGTDSSYDGYTF
TRBD1,few,TRBV18,TRBJ2-1,TGTGCCAGCTCAATACAGGGGTACAATGAGCAGTTCTTC,CASSIQGYNEQFF
NA,NA,TRBV24-1,TRBJ2-3,TGTGCCACCAGTGATTCCGCGTCGGGGGGCCTGGAGACAGATACGCAGTATTTT,CATSDSASGGLETDTQYF
TRBD1,few,TRBV11-3,TRBJ2-1,TGTGCCAGCAGCTCCGGACAGGGAAGCAATGAGCAGTTCTTC,CASSSGQGSNEQFF
NA,NA,TRBV29-1,TRBJ2-7,TGCAGCGTTGAAGGGCAGGGATTATCCTACGAGCAGTACTTC,CSVEGQGLSYEQYF
NA,NA,TRBV9,TRBJ2-3,TGTGCCAGCAGCGTAGCTCTGCGAGAAGATACGCAGTATTTT,CASSVALREDTQYF
TRBD1,few,TRBV29-1,TRBJ2-7,TGCAGCGTTGTAGGGGGGACAGGGGAGGCCGAGCAGTACTTC,CSVVGGTGEAEQYF
NA,NA,TRBV25-1,TRBJ1-4,TGTGCCAGCAGTGACGGGGCAGGGAGCGGGGAAAAACTGTTTTTT,CASSDGAGSGEKLFF
TRBD1,NA,TRBV7-9,TRBJ2-7,TGTGCCAGCAGCAACCGGGACAGACCCTACGAGCAGTACTTC,CASSNRDRPYEQYF
TRBD1,NA,TRBV23-1,TRBJ2-4,TGCGCCACGACACAGGGGGGAAAAAACATTCAGTACTTC,CATTQGGKNIQYF
NA,NA,TRBV27,TRBJ2-3,TGTGCCAGCAGTTTATCCGGCCCTCAGCGAAGCACAGATACGCAGTATTTT,CASSLSGPQRSTDTQYF
TRBD1,NA,TRBV18,TRBJ2-2,TGTGCCAGCTCGCGGACAGGGAGCGGTGTTGCCGGGGAGCTGTTTTTT,CASSRTGSGVAGELFF
TRBD1,NA,TRBV28,TRBJ1-6,TGTGCCAGCAGTTTAGGAGGGGGCGGGTCACCCCTCCACTTT,CASSLGGGGSPLHF
TRBD2,NA,TRBV6-6,TRBJ2-2,TGTGCCAGCAGCCGCAAGACTAGCGGGCGCACCGGGGAGCTGTTTTTT,CASSRKTSGRTGELFF
TRBD2,once,TRBV9,TRBJ2-3,TGTGCCAGCAGTAGCGGGAGGGGATCAGATACGCAGTATTTT,CASSSGRGSDTQYF
TRBD1,NA,TRBV5-1,TRBJ1-2,TGCGCCAGCAGCGTCCCAGGGGGCTCGGGCTACACCTTC,CASSVPGGSGYTF
NA,NA,TRBV2,TRBJ2-7,TGTGCCAGCAGTGCCCCAGGGAACTACGAGCAGTACTTC,CASSAPGNYEQYF
TRBD1,NA,TRBV23-1,TRBJ1-3,TGCGCCAGCAGTCAAAAGGGGGCTCGCTCTGGAAACACCATATATTTT,CASSQKGARSGNTIYF
NA,NA,TRBV2,TRBJ1-5,TGTGCCAGCAGTGTCCAGGGAGGGCAGCCCCAGCATTTT,CASSVQGGQPQHF